Listed below are T cell receptor beta chains from one sample, sequenced in a study of blood T cell repertoires in COVID-19. Measured with immunoSEQ multiplex PCR; TCRdb has only the in-frame clones, and not every one. Of some 140,000 clones in the sample, more than 65% are singletons; the top ten hold about an eighth. The sample consisted of peripheral blood. These receptors were taken from a man aged 80 or over with acute or convalescent COVID-19. Each CDR3 is given with its conserved first and last residue.

v_gene	j_gene	CDR3aa
TRBV6-5	TRBJ1-5	CASRRTGIGNQPQHF
TRBV7-2	TRBJ1-2	CASSPGQTNYGYTF
TRBV7-9	TRBJ1-4	CASSSSGKKLFF
TRBV7-2	TRBJ1-4	CASSLAARVNEKLFF
TRBV19	TRBJ1-4	CASSQPRQGSEKLFF
TRBV5-6	TRBJ1-4	CASSLVGEKLATNEKLFF
TRBV4-2	TRBJ2-7	CASSPIVWTVTYEQYF
TRBV6-1	TRBJ2-5	CASSGRDRGPQQETQYF
TRBV12-3/TRBV12-4	TRBJ2-7	CASRRTGSYEQYF
TRBV15	TRBJ1-3	CATSTGAAGNTIYF
TRBV11-2	TRBJ2-1	CASSSRTSGVDEQFF
TRBV6-4	TRBJ2-3	CASSGTRIGEQYF
TRBV5-4	TRBJ2-1	CASSPTSVNEQFF
TRBV2	TRBJ2-6	CASTRTNNVLTF
TRBV7-8	TRBJ1-5	CASSPTAPGEGQPQHF
TRBV11-3	TRBJ1-1	CASSPGGGGNTEAFF
TRBV18	TRBJ1-1	CASSPLGGSTEAFF
TRBV5-4	TRBJ1-2	CAGQAGNDYGYTF
TRBV11-2	TRBJ2-2	CASSLYGDTALGELFF
TRBV5-1	TRBJ1-3	CASSLDRASGNTIYF
TRBV4-2	TRBJ2-5	CASSQDRAGGRETQYF
TRBV6-5	TRBJ1-2	CASSYTGANYGYTF
TRBV2	TRBJ2-7	CASIGQGIGEQYF
TRBV18	TRBJ1-2	CASSPASGVYGYTF
TRBV7-2	TRBJ2-3	CASSLLGTFTDTQYF
TRBV19	TRBJ2-2	CASSRWGLDRTGELFF
TRBV28	TRBJ2-1	CASSFFSSSSYNEQFF
TRBV5-4	TRBJ2-1	CASSYSGDAYNEQFF
TRBV6-6	TRBJ1-2	CASSRFSEGYTF
TRBV7-2	TRBJ2-7	CASSPARQATYEQYF
TRBV6-5	TRBJ1-5	CASSPVQYRAQHF